A single sample gave rise to the 2 T cell receptor beta chains below, sequenced in a study of T cell clonotyping in hematopoietic cell transplantation. TCRdb keeps only in-frame clones here, not all; method: immunoSEQ multiplex PCR. The sample records about 69,000 clones, about 94% being singletons. Sequenced material: peripheral blood mononuclear cells. These receptors came from a man in his fifties or sixties in good health. Some clones in this sample may be carry-over from other donors' samples.

Concerning this clone itself: One junction end disagrees with the germline gene, perhaps due to a read error. V gene TRBV6-1 combines with J gene TRBJ2-5; 7 bases are shared with TRBD2. The CDR3 is 10 amino acids. The germline V gene has CDR1 MNHNS and CDR2 SASEGT. For the CDR3, the DNA is TGCGGGAGGTACCAAGAGACCCAGTACTTC. This codes for CGRYQETQYF.

This sequence joins TRBV28 and TRBJ1-5; no firm D call. The CDR3 contains 15 residues. In germline, CDR1 is MDHEN, CDR2 SYDVKM. Trimming removed 2 bases at V and 0 bases at J, with 8 bases between. The DNA for the CDR3 is TGTGCCAGCAGTTTAGTGGAGAATAGCAATCAGCCCCAGCATTTT. Translated: CASSLVENSNQPQHF.